This T cell receptor (beta chain) was sequenced for a study of blood T cells in healthy people across ages. The study's findings and limits: Greater diversity and more naive CD4+ cells were seen in long-lived donors than in aged donors. Per million T cells, TCR beta diversity dropped about linearly as age rose.

This clonotype has more than one count but fewer than ten. Its antigen is still unknown. Through a sample-barcoded 5' primer and a J-beta primer mix, a second PCR was run for roughly 6 to 11 cycles. Each cDNA molecule was tagged by a template-switch adaptor that had 12 random nucleotides. From the 5' RACE reads, TCRdb called clonotypes with MiXCR, one entry per CDR3 protein. Of fewer than 800,000 distinct CDR3 sequences in the sample, 25% were seen once. The data also belong to a second study, concerning T cells of mothers and their children. Turning to that study: The yield was over 9 million TCR beta CDR3 reads from each mother and approximately 3 million from each child.

Input material: blood. This TCR came from a boy aged 5-17 years in good health.

CDR3 coding DNA: TGTGCCAGCAGTTCCGAATTAATTGGGCACTCCTACGAGCAGTACTTC. It codes for CASSSELIGHSYEQYF. The chain carries TRBV6-5 and TRBJ2-7; D uncertain. Germline CDR1 reads MNHEY; CDR2 reads SVGAGI. Trimming left V 4 bases short and J 0 bases short, with 16 bases between. The CDR3 is made up of 16 amino acids.